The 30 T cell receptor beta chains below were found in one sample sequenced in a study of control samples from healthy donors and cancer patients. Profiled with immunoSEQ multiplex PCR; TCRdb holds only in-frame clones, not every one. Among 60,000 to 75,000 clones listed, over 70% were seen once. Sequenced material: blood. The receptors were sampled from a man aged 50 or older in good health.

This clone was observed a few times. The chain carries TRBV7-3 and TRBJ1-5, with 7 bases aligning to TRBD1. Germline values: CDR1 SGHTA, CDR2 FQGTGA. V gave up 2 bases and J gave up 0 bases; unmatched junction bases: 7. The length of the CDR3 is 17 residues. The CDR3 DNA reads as TGTGCCAGCAGCTTATCAGACCGGGACAGTAGCAATCAGCCCCAGCATTTT. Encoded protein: CASSLSDRDSSNQPQHF.

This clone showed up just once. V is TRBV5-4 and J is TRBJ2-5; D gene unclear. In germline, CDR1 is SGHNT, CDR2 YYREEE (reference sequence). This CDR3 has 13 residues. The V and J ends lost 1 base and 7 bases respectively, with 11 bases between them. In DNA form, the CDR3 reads TGTGCCAGCAGCTTGAGGCAGATGGTGACCCAGTACTTC. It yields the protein CASSLRQMVTQYF.

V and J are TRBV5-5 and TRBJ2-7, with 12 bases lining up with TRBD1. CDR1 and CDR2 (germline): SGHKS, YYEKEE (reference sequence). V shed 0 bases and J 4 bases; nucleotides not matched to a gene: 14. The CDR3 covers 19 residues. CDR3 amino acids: CASSLAVSSGTGGSYEQYF. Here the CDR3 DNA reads TGTGCCAGCAGCTTGGCTGTATCTTCCGGGACAGGGGGCTCTTACGAGCAGTACTTC.

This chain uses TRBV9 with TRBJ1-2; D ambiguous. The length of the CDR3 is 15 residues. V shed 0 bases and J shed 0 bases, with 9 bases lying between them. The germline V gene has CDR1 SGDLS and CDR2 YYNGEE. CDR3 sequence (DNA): TGTGCCAGCAGCGTAGCTCCAGCTGCTAACTATGGCTACACCTTC. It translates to CASSVAPAANYGYTF.

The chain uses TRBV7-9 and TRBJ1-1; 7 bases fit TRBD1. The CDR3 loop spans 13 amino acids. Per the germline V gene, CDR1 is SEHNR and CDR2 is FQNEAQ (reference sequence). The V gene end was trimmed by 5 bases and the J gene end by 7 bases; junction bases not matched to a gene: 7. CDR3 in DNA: TGTGCCAGCAGCCCTGACAGGGCTAATGAAGCTTTCTTT. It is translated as CASSPDRANEAFF.

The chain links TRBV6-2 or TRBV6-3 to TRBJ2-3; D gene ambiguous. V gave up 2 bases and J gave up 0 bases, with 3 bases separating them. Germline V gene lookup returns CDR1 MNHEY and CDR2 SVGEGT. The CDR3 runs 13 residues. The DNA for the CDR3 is TGTGCCAGCAGTTACAAGAGCACAGATACGCAGTATTTT. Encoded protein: CASSYKSTDTQYF.

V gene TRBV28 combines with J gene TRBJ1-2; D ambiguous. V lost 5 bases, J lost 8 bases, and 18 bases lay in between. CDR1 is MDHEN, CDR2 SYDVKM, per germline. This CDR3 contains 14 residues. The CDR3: CASSPDGRRGGYTF. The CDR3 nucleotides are TGTGCCAGCAGTCCTGACGGGCGGAGAGGGGGCTACACCTTC.

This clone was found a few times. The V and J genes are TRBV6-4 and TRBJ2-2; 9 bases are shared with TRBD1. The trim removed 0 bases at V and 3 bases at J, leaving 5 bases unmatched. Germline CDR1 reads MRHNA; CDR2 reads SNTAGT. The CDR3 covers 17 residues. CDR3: CASSDSSGTGYTGELFF. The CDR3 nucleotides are TGTGCCAGCAGTGACTCGAGTGGGACAGGGTACACCGGGGAGCTGTTTTTT.

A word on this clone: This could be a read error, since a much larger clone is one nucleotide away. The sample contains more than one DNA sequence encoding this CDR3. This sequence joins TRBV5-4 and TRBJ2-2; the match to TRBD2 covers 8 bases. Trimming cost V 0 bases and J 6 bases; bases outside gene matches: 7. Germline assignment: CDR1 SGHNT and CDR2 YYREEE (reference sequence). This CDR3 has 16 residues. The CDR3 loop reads CASSLGRGAGPGELFF. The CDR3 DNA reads TGTGCCAGCAGCTTGGGGCGGGGGGCCGGGCCCGGGGAGCTGTTTTTT.

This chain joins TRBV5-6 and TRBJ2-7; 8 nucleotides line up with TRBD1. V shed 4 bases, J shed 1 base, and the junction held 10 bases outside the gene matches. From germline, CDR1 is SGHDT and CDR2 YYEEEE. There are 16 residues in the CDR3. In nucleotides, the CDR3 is TGTGCCAGCAGCAGGCAAGGCAGGGGGCGATCCTACGAGCAGTACTTC. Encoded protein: CASSRQGRGRSYEQYF.

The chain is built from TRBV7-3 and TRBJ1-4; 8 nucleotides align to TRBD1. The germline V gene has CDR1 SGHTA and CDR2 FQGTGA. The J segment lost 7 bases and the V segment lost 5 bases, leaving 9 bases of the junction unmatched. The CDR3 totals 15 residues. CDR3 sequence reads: CASSPTGGLGEKLFF. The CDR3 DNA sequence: TGTGCCAGCAGCCCTACAGGGGGACTTGGTGAAAAACTGTTTTTT.

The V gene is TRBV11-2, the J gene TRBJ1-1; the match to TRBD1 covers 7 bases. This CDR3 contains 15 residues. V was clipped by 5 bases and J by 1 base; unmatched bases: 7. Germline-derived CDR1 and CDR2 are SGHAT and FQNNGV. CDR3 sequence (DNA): TGTGCCAGCAGCATGGAGACAGGGAGGAACACTGAAGCTTTCTTT. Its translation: CASSMETGRNTEAFF.

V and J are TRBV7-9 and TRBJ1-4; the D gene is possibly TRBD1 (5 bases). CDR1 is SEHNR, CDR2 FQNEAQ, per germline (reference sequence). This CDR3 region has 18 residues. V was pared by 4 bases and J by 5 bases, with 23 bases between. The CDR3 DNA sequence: TGTGCCAGCAGCTATCTGATGGGACCCGGGGTGACGAATGAAAAACTGTTTTTT. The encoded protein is CASSYLMGPGVTNEKLFF.

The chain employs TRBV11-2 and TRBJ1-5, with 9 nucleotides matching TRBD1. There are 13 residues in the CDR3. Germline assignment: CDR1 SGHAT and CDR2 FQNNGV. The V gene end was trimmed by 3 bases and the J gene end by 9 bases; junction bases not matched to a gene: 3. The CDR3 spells CASSLGTGRPQHF. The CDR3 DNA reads TGTGCCAGCAGCTTGGGGACAGGGAGGCCCCAGCATTTT.

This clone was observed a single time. CDR3 DNA sequence: TGTGCCAGTAGTGGGGCCCCTAATGAAAAACTGTTTTTT. Its translation is CASSGAPNEKLFF. This chain joins TRBV19 and TRBJ1-4, with D perhaps matching TRBD1 (5 bases). The CDR3 loop spans 13 amino acids. V lost 5 bases and J lost 3, with 7 bases in between. The germline gives CDR1 LNHDA, CDR2 SQIVND (reference sequence).

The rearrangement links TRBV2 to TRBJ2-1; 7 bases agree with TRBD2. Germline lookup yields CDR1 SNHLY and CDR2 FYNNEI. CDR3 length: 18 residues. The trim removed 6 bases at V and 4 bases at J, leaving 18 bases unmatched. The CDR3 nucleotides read TGTGCCAGCAGAAAAAATCTTCCTCTAGCGGCAAATTACAATGAGCAGTTCTTC. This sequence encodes CASRKNLPLAANYNEQFF.

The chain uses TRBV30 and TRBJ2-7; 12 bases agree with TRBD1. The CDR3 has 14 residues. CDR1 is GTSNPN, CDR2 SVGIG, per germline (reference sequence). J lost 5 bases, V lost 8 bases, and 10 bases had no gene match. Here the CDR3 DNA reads TGTGCCCGGACTTCCGGGACAGGGGGCCACGAGCAGTACTTC. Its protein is CARTSGTGGHEQYF.

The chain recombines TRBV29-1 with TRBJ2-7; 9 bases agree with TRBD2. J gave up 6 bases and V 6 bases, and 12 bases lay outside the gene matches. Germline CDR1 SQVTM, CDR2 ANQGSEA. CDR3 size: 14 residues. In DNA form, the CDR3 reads TGCAGCGTAGCGGTAGGCGGGAGGGTATCCGAGCAGTACTTC. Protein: CSVAVGGRVSEQYF.

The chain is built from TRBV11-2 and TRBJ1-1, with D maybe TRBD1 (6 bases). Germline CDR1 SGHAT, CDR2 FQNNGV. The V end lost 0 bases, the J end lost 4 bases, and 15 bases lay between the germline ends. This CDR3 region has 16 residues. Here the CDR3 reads CASSLEERGGGTEAFF. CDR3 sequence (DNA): TGTGCCAGCAGCTTAGAGGAAAGGGGGGGCGGCACTGAAGCTTTCTTT.

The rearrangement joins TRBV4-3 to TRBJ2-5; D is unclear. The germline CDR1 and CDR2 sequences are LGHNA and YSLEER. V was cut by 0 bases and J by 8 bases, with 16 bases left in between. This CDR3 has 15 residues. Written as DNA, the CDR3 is TGCGCCAGCAGCCAAGAAAGTGGCGTTCAGAAAACCCAGTACTTC. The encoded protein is CASSQESGVQKTQYF.

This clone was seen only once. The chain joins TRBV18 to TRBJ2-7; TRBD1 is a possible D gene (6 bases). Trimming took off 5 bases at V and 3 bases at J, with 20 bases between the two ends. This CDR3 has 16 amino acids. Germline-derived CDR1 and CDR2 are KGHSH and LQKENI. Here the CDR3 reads CASSSFDRPISYEQYF. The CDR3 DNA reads TGTGCCAGCTCATCCTTTGACAGGCCCATAAGCTACGAGCAGTACTTC.

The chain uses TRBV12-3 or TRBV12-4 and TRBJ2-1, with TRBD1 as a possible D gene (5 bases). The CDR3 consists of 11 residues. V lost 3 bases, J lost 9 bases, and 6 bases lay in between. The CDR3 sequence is CASSFQGEQFF. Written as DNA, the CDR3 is TGTGCCAGCAGTTTCCAGGGTGAGCAGTTCTTC.

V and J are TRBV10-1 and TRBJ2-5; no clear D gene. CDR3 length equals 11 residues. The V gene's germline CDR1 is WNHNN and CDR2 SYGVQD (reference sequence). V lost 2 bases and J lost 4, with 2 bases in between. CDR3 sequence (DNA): TGCGCCAGCAGTGAGGGAGAGACCCAGTACTTC. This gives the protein CASSEGETQYF.

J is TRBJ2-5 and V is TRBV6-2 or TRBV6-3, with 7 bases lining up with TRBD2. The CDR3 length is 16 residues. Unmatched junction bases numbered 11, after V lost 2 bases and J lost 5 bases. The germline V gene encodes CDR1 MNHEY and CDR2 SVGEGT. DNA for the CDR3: TGTGCCAGCAGTTACGCCGTCAGACTAGCTGCGGAGACCCAGTACTTC. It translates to CASSYAVRLAAETQYF.

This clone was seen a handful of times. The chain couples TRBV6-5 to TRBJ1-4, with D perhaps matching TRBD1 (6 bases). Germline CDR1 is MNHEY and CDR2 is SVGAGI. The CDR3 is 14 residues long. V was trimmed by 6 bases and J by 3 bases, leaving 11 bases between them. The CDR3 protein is CASRDRRANEKLFF. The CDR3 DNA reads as TGTGCCAGCAGAGACAGGCGGGCTAATGAAAAACTGTTTTTT.

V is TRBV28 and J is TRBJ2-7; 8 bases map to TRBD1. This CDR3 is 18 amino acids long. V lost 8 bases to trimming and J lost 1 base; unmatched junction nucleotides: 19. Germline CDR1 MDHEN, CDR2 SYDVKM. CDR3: CASDRTGSPTSASYEQYF. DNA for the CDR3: TGTGCCAGCGATCGGACAGGGAGCCCCACCAGTGCTTCCTACGAGCAGTACTTC.

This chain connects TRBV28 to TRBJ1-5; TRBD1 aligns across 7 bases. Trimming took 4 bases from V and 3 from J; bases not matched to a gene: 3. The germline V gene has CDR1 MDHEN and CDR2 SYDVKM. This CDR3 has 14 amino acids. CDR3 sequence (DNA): TGTGCCAGCAGTTCCACAGGGGTCAATCAGCCCCAGCATTTT. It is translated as CASSSTGVNQPQHF.

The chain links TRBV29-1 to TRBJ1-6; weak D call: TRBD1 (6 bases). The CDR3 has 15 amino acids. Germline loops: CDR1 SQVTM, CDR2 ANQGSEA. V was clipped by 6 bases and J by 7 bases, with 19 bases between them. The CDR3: CSVAEQGAGNSPLHF. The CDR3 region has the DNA TGCAGCGTCGCCGAACAGGGTGCGGGGAATTCACCCCTCCACTTT.

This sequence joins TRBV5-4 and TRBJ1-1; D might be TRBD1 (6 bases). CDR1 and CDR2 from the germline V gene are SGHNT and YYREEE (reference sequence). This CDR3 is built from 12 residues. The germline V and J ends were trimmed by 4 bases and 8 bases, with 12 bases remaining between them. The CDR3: CASSLRTAEAFF. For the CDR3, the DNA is TGTGCCAGCAGCCTACGGACAGCCGAAGCTTTCTTT.

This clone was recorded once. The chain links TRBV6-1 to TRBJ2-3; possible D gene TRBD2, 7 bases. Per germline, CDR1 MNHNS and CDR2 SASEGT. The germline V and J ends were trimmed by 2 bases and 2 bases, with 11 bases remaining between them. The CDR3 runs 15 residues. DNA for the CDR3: TGTGCCAGCAGTGAACGGGGGGCCTACACAGATACGCAGTATTTT. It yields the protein CASSERGAYTDTQYF.